The T cell receptor beta chain described here comes from a study of cytomegalovirus exposure and HLA in healthy donors. Study-wide results and caveats: In a later analysis, V- and J-gene trimming of beta chains associated with a DCLRE1C missense variant, replicated independently. The Asian-associated ancestry cluster reportedly had fewer N-insertions than the approximately 610-donor mean in a later analysis. Investigators reported 164 TCR beta chains as tied to cytomegalovirus.

On this clone itself: Its target is not known.

PCR involved 60 Vbeta and 13 Jbeta primers. Here immunoSEQ multiplex PCR was the method, and the copy in TCRdb shows in-frame clones only, minus some. The sample has roughly 76,000 clones, around 80% seen once; the top ten hold 2.5%. Germline-derived CDR1 and CDR2 are SEHNR and FQNEAQ (reference sequence). Trimming shortened V by 5 bases and J by 3 bases, and 11 bases separated the two germline ends. The CDR3 contains 13 residues. The sequence derives from a man under 40 in good health and CMV-seronegative. Material: PBMCs. The chain employs TRBV7-9 and TRBJ2-7; perhaps TRBD2 as D (5 bases). CDR3 region: CASSRDSLYEQYF. CDR3 nucleotides: TGTGCCAGCAGCCGGGATTCCCTCTACGAGCAGTACTTC.